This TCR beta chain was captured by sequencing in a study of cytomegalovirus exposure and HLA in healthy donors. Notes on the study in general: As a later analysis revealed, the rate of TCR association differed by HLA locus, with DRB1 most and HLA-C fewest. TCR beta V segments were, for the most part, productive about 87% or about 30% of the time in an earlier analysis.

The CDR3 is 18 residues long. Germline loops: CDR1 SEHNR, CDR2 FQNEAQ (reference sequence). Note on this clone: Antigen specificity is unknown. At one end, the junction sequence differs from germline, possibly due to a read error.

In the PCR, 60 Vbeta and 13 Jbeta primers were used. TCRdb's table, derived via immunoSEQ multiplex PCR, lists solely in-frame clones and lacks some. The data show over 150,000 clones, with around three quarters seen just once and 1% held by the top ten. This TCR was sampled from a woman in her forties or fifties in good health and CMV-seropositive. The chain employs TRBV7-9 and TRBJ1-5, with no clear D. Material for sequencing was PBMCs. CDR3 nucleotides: TGTTCCAGCAGCTCTAGCCTGGACGCCACATATAGCAATCAGCCCCAGCATTTT. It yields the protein CSSSSSLDATYSNQPQHF.